Below, 24 T cell receptor beta chains from the same sample are listed, as sequenced in a study of OX40 agonist ivuxolimab in advanced cancers. The data were produced by immunoSEQ multiplex PCR, yet TCRdb's version contains in-frame clones alone and is incomplete. Found here are 65,000 to 85,000 clones, 85% to 90% of them singletons; the top ten hold under 3%. The sequenced sample was CD4+ or CD8+ T cells sorted from blood, obtained in a trial of the OX40 agonist ivuxolimab. These receptors were collected from an adult with an advanced solid tumor such as melanoma, head and neck, liver or kidney cancer.

The CDR3 DNA follows: TGTGCCAGCAGTTTGGGGACAGGGGTAATTCTCTACGAGCAGTACTTC. Amino acids: CASSLGTGVILYEQYF. The chain has TRBV6-5 and TRBJ2-7; 10 bases map to TRBD1. Trimming took 4 bases from V and 3 from J; bases not matched to a gene: 9. CDR1 and CDR2 from the germline V gene are MNHEY and SVGAGI. This CDR3 is 16 amino acids long.

In this sample, this clone turned up once. In nucleotides, the CDR3 is TGTGCCAGCAGCCCACCGGTTGGGAACACTGAAGCTTTCTTT. Its protein product is CASSPPVGNTEAFF. This rearrangement joins TRBV5-4 to TRBJ1-1; D call uncertain. The CDR3 is 14 residues long. The V end lost 4 bases, the J end lost 1 base, and 11 bases lay between the germline ends. Germline CDR1 SGHNT, CDR2 YYREEE (reference sequence).

V usage is TRBV18 and J usage is TRBJ1-5; D might be TRBD1 (5 bases). The germline gives CDR1 KGHSH, CDR2 LQKENI. The CDR3 covers 14 residues. Trimming shortened V by 5 bases and J by 0 bases, and 8 bases separated the two germline ends. The CDR3, as DNA: TGTGCCAGCTCAACGACAGATAGCAATCAGCCCCAGCATTTT. This encodes CASSTTDSNQPQHF.

The chain employs TRBV7-2 and TRBJ2-5; weak D call: TRBD2 (6 bases). The germline CDR1 and CDR2 sequences are SGHTA and FQGNSA. CDR3 length: 18 amino acids. The V gene lost 6 bases and the J gene lost 3 bases, with 26 bases spanning the gap. The CDR3 spells CASSRGWVPADPKETQYF. The CDR3 DNA sequence: TGTGCCAGCAGTCGGGGGTGGGTTCCTGCGGACCCGAAAGAGACCCAGTACTTC.

This chain links TRBV6-6 with TRBJ2-1, with D perhaps TRBD2 (5 bases). Germline assignment: CDR1 MNHNY and CDR2 SVGAGI (reference sequence). This CDR3 is 12 amino acids long. Trimming stripped 8 bases from V and 5 bases from J, with 10 bases between. The CDR3 region has the DNA TGTGCCAGCCACGGGGAGCACAATGAGCAGTTCTTC. Its protein product is CASHGEHNEQFF.

The gene calls are TRBV27 and TRBJ1-6; D is possibly TRBD1 (5 bases). Germline CDR1 and CDR2: MNHEY and SMNVEV (reference sequence). CDR3 length: 15 amino acids. The V end was cut by 5 bases, the J end by 4 bases, with 12 bases between. The CDR3 here is CASSGGLGYNSPLHF. The CDR3 region has the DNA TGTGCCAGCAGTGGGGGACTGGGGTATAATTCACCCCTCCACTTT.

The chain couples TRBV16 to TRBJ2-3; 8 bases map to TRBD2. The V gene end was trimmed by 1 base and the J gene end by 3 bases; junction bases not matched to a gene: 9. The CDR3 length is 17 residues. The germline gives CDR1 KGHSY, CDR2 FQNENV. CDR3 sequence (DNA): TGTGCCAGCAGCCAATTTTACTCGGGGGGGACGACAGATACGCAGTATTTT. Amino acid sequence: CASSQFYSGGTTDTQYF.

The V gene is TRBV6-6, the J gene TRBJ1-2; D is unresolved. Germline CDR1 is MNHNY and CDR2 is SVGAGI (reference sequence). This CDR3 is built from 12 residues. The V and J ends lost 6 bases and 5 bases respectively, with 10 bases between them. The CDR3: CASSLDKYGYTF. CDR3 DNA sequence: TGTGCCAGCAGCCTAGACAAGTATGGCTACACCTTC.

The V gene is TRBV5-1, the J gene TRBJ2-7; 8 bases match TRBD1. The CDR3 extends over 15 amino acids. Trimming took 4 bases from V and 0 from J; bases not matched to a gene: 6. In germline, CDR1 is SGHRS, CDR2 YFSETQ. The chain's CDR3 is CASSPRTGSSYEQYF. The DNA for the CDR3 is TGCGCCAGCAGCCCACGGACAGGGTCCTCCTACGAGCAGTACTTC.

This chain uses TRBV6-5 with TRBJ1-1, with D uncertain. This CDR3 contains 11 residues. CDR1 is MNHEY and CDR2 is SVGAGI in the germline V gene. V was shortened by 2 bases and J by 5 bases, with 3 bases between the two germline ends. CDR3 sequence (DNA): TGTGCCAGCAGTTACAGGACTGAAGCTTTCTTT. Translated, it gives CASSYRTEAFF.

The chain is built from TRBV5-1 and TRBJ2-3; D not resolved. The CDR3 length is 15 residues. Trimming stripped 2 bases from V and 3 bases from J, with 13 bases between. Germline CDR1 SGHRS, CDR2 YFSETQ. The CDR3 loop reads CASSFKGSLTDTQYF. The CDR3 DNA follows: TGCGCCAGCAGCTTTAAGGGATCCCTGACAGATACGCAGTATTTT. Supplemented by reference TRBV5-1 and TRBJ2-3, the full variable domain reads KAGVTQTPRYLIKTRGQQVTLSCSPISGHRSVSWYQQTPGQGLQFLFEYFSETQRNKGNFPGRFSGRQFSNSRSEMNVSTLELGDSALYLCASSFKGSLTDTQYFGPGTRLTVL.

Worth noting for this clone: Compared with germline, one end of the junction differs, possibly owing to a read error. The rearrangement joins TRBV4-1 to TRBJ2-3, with 10 bases that match TRBD2. Germline loops: CDR1 MGHRA, CDR2 YSYEKL. The CDR3 has 16 amino acids. CDR3 DNA sequence: TGCGCCAGCAGCCAAGTAGGAGGGAATAGCGGGGGGCTAAGGAATTTT. Translation gives CASSQVGGNSGGLRNF.

This clone was observed a single time. The V and J genes are TRBV6-1 and TRBJ2-3; possible D gene TRBD2, 5 bases. Trimming took off 4 bases at V and 5 bases at J, with 7 bases between the two ends. The CDR3 loop spans 12 amino acids. Germline CDR1 and CDR2: MNHNS and SASEGT. The DNA of the CDR3 is TGTGCCAGCAGTGTGGCGGGAGATACGCAGTATTTT. This gives the protein CASSVAGDTQYF.

The chain recombines TRBV30 with TRBJ2-2; D is undetermined. V dropped 0 bases and J dropped 6 bases, with 8 bases sitting between them. The CDR3 contains 13 residues. Germline CDR1 GTSNPN, CDR2 SVGIG (reference sequence). The CDR3 sequence is CAWSVTVAGELFF. CDR3 bases: TGTGCCTGGAGTGTAACTGTAGCCGGGGAGCTGTTTTTT.

V gene TRBV5-1 combines with J gene TRBJ2-5; 8 bases map to TRBD2. Germline-derived CDR1 and CDR2 are SGHRS and YFSETQ. V shed 3 bases and J 5 bases; nucleotides not matched to a gene: 9. The CDR3 extends over 15 amino acids. CDR3 in amino acids: CASSSAGEAIETQYF. CDR3 nucleotide sequence: TGCGCCAGCAGCTCAGCGGGGGAAGCTATTGAGACCCAGTACTTC.

The chain combines TRBV28 with TRBJ2-5, with 7 bases identical to TRBD1. Trimming removed 4 bases from V and 1 base from J; junction bases left unmatched: 6. The CDR3 covers 15 residues. The germline V gene encodes CDR1 MDHEN and CDR2 SYDVKM. In DNA, the CDR3 is TGTGCCAGCAGTTGGACAGGAAGGGGCCAAGAGACCCAGTACTTC. Translated: CASSWTGRGQETQYF.

This clone came up once. This CDR3 reads CAWQLPGLGNTGELFF. The CDR3 nucleotides are TGTGCCTGGCAATTGCCGGGATTGGGGAACACCGGGGAGCTGTTTTTT. V gene TRBV30 combines with J gene TRBJ2-2; a weak D match, TRBD2 (5 bases). Deletions cut 5 bases from V and 1 base from J, with 17 bases between. Germline lookup yields CDR1 GTSNPN and CDR2 SVGIG (reference sequence). The CDR3 is 16 residues long.

The chain joins TRBV5-4 to TRBJ2-2; possible D gene TRBD1, 6 bases. CDR3 length: 15 residues. V dropped 4 bases and J dropped 4 bases, with 14 bases sitting between them. Germline CDR1 is SGHNT and CDR2 is YYREEE (reference sequence). The CDR3 here is CASSAPRDTTGELFF. DNA of the CDR3: TGTGCCAGCAGCGCCCCCCGGGACACCACCGGGGAGCTGTTTTTT.

CDR3: CASSFRDTEAFF. CDR3 DNA: TGTGCCAGCAGCTTCAGGGACACTGAAGCTTTCTTT. The chain employs TRBV11-2 and TRBJ1-1; D is perhaps TRBD1 (5 bases). Germline V gene lookup returns CDR1 SGHAT and CDR2 FQNNGV. Trimming removed 3 bases from V and 3 bases from J, with 5 bases in between. CDR3 length: 12 residues.

The genes are TRBV5-1 and TRBJ1-6; no clear D gene. Trimming cost V 1 base and J 6 bases, with 8 bases left between them. From germline, CDR1 is SGHRS and CDR2 YFSETQ. The CDR3 spans 14 residues. This CDR3 reads CASSLTESNSPLHF. CDR3 nucleotides: TGCGCCAGCAGCTTGACAGAGAGTAATTCACCCCTCCACTTT.

The chain couples TRBV7-6 to TRBJ1-1; D remains unclear. This CDR3 has 12 residues. The germline V gene encodes CDR1 SGHVS and CDR2 FNYEAQ. V was clipped by 1 base and J by 7 bases, with 7 bases between them. DNA for the CDR3: TGTGCCAGCAGCTTAGGGGGAAATGAAGCTTTCTTT. This sequence encodes CASSLGGNEAFF.

This clone was counted a few times. V usage is TRBV18 and J usage is TRBJ1-4; weak D call: TRBD1 (5 bases). The length of the CDR3 is 16 residues. V was shortened by 5 bases and J by 0 bases, with 13 bases between the two germline ends. Germline V gene sequence: CDR1 KGHSH, CDR2 LQKENI. Here the CDR3 reads CASSAGTLSTNEKLFF. The CDR3, as DNA: TGTGCCAGCTCAGCCGGGACGCTCTCAACTAATGAAAAACTGTTTTTT.

This chain connects TRBV30 to TRBJ2-1, with a possible D match to TRBD2 (7 bases). Germline CDR1 GTSNPN, CDR2 SVGIG (reference sequence). The CDR3 consists of 14 residues. The V and J ends lost 1 base and 9 bases respectively, with 16 bases between them. CDR3 coding DNA: TGTGCCTGGAGTGGTGGAGGGGGGGCCGGTGAGCAGTTCTTC. It codes for CAWSGGGGAGEQFF.

The chain couples TRBV11-2 to TRBJ2-7; D might be TRBD1 (6 bases). The CDR3 loop spans 14 amino acids. Trimming took off 4 bases at V and 1 base at J, with 11 bases between the two ends. Germline V CDR1 and CDR2: SGHAT, FQNNGV. The CDR3 nucleotides read TGTGCCAGCAGCTCCGACAGGTGGTCCTACGAGCAGTACTTC. Its protein product is CASSSDRWSYEQYF.